This TCR beta chain was profiled in a study of cytomegalovirus exposure and HLA in healthy donors. Study results and limitations: Another analysis was done later, and it associated roughly 15,000 TCR beta sequences with HLA alleles at 0.05 false discovery rate. There was a cluster of highly shared sequence variants that was likely a sequencing artifact.

Germline CDR1 and CDR2: LNHDA and SQIVND (reference sequence). The CDR3 sequence is 17 residues long. Trimming took off 4 bases at V and 6 bases at J, with 25 bases between the two ends. About this clone itself: Its antigen is currently unknown.

Those who donated were healthy bone marrow donors. The PCR had 60 Vbeta and 13 Jbeta primers. Some clones are missing from TCRdb's copy, which holds only in-frame ones; the method was immunoSEQ multiplex PCR. The table shows under 200,000 clones, with around 80% occurring only once. The TCR sequence derives from a male donor in good health and CMV-seronegative. Material for sequencing was PBMCs. The chain uses TRBV19 and TRBJ2-7; no reliable D call. CDR3: CASSTSRYSGLATEQYF. The CDR3 DNA is TGTGCCAGTAGTACCAGTCGCTATAGTGGGCTGGCGACCGAGCAGTACTTC. Full variable domain (outside the CDR3, taken from reference TRBV19 and TRBJ2-7): DGGITQSPKYLFRKEGQNVTLSCEQNLNHDAMYWYRQDPGQGLRLIYYSQIVNDFQKGDIAEGYSVSREKKESFPLTVTSAQKNPTAFYLCASSTSRYSGLATEQYFGPGTRLTVT.